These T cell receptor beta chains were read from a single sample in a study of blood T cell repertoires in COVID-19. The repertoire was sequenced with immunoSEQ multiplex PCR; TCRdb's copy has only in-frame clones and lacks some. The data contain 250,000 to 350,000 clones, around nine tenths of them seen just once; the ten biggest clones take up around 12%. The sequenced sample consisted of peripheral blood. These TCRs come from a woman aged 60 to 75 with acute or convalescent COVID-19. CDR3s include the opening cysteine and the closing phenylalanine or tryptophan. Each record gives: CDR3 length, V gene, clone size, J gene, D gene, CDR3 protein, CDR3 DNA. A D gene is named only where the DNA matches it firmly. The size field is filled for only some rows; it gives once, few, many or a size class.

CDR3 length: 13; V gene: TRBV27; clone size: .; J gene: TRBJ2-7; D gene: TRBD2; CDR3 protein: CASRVAGAYEQYF; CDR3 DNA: TGTGCCAGCAGGGTAGCGGGGGCCTACGAGCAGTACTTC
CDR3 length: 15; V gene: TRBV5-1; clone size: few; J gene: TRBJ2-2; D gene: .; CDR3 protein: CASSTTRRATGELFF; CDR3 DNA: TGCGCCAGCAGCACGACTCGGCGTGCGACCGGGGAGCTGTTTTTT
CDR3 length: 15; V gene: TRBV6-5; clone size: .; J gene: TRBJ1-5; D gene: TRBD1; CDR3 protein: CASSLGQGRNQPQHF; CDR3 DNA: TGTGCCAGCAGCCTAGGACAGGGGCGGAATCAGCCCCAGCATTTT
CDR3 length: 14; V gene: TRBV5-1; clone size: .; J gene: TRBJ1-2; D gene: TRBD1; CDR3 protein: CASSGEQGNYGYTF; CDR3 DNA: TGCGCCAGCAGCGGGGAACAGGGGAACTATGGCTACACCTTC
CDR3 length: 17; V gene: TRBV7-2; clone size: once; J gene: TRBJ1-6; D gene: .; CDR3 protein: CASSLLTGRLVDSPLHF; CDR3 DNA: TGTGCCAGCAGCTTATTGACCGGTCGTCTAGTAGATTCACCCCTCCACTTT
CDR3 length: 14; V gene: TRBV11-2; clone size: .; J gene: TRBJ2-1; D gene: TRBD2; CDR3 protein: CASSLASGGTEQFF; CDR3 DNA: TGTGCCAGCAGCTTAGCTAGCGGGGGGACTGAGCAGTTCTTC
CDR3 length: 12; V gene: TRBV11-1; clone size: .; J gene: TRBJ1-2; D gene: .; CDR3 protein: CASSGSNYGYTF; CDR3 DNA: TGTGCCAGCTCGGGTTCTAACTATGGCTACACCTTC
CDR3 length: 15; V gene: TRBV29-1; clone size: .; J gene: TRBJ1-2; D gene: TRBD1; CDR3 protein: CSVEGGGQGPLGYTF; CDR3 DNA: TGCAGCGTTGAAGGGGGGGGACAGGGCCCTCTTGGCTACACCTTC
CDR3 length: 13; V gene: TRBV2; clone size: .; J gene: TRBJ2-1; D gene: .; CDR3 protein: CASSVGGYNEQFF; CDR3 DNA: TGTGCCAGCAGTGTAGGGGGATACAATGAGCAGTTCTTC
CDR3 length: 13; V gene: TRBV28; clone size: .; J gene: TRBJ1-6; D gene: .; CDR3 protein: CAISRGLVSPLHF; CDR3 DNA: TGTGCCATCTCGCGGGGGTTGGTTTCACCCCTCCACTTT
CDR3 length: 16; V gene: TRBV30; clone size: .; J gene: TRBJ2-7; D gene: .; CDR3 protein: CAWSLLRGTPYYEQYF; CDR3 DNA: TGTGCCTGGTCTCTCCTCAGGGGTACCCCCTATTACGAGCAGTACTTC
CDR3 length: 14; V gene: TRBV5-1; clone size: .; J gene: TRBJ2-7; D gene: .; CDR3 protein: CASSRDTDSYEQYF; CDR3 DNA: TGCGCCAGCAGCCGGGACACAGACTCCTACGAGCAGTACTTC
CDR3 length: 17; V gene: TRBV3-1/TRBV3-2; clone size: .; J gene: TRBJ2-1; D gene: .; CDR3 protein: CASSQDKGRESYNEQFF; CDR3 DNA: TGTGCCAGCAGCCAAGATAAGGGGCGGGAATCCTACAATGAGCAGTTCTTC
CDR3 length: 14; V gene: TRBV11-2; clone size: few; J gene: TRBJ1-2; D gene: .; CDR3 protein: CASSLAGRPYGYTF; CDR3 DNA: TGTGCCAGCAGCTTAGCCGGCAGGCCCTATGGCTACACCTTC
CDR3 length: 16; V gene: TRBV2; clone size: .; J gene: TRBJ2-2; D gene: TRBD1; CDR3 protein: CASSTRQGAFTGELFF; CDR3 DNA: TGTGCCAGCTCTACGCGACAGGGGGCGTTCACCGGGGAGCTGTTTTTT
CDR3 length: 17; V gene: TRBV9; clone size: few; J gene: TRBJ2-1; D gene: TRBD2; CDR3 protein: CASSDGTSANSYNEQFF; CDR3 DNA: TGTGCCAGCAGCGACGGGACTAGCGCGAACTCCTACAATGAGCAGTTCTTC
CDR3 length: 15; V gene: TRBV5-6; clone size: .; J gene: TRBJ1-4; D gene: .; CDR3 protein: CASSLSYRVDEKLFF; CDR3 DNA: TGTGCCAGCAGCTTGAGCTACAGGGTGGATGAAAAACTGTTTTTT
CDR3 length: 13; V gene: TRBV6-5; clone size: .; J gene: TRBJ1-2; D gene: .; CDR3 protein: CASSRQSNYGYTF; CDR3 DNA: TGTGCCAGCAGTCGACAGTCGAACTATGGCTACACCTTC
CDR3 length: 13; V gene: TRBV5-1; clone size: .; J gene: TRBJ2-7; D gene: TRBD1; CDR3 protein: CASSFRTGDEQYF; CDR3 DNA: TGCGCCAGCAGCTTTCGGACAGGGGACGAGCAGTACTTC
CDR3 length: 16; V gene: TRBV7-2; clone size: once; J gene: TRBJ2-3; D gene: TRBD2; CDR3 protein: CASSLEASGITDTQYF; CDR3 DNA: TGTGCCAGCAGCTTAGAGGCTAGCGGCATCACAGATACGCAGTATTTT
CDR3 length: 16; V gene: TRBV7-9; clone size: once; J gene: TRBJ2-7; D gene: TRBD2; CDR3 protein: CASSSALRGGQHEQYF; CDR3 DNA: TGTGCCAGCAGTTCGGCTCTCCGCGGGGGGCAACACGAGCAGTACTTC
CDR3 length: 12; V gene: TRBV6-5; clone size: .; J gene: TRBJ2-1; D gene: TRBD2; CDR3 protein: CAAGGEYNEQFF; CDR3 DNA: TGTGCTGCGGGAGGCGAGTACAATGAGCAGTTCTTC